This T cell receptor beta chain was sequenced during a study of CD8+ T cells in alopecia areata. The CDR3 totals 15 residues. V lost 0 bases, J lost 2 bases, and 5 bases stayed unmatched. The germline V gene has CDR1 SGDLS and CDR2 YYNGEE. cDNA reverse transcribed from extracted RNA served as the sequencing template. Clones were sequenced by immunoSEQ multiplex PCR, and TCRdb holds only the in-frame ones, with some missing. Of 150,000 to 200,000 clones detected, 53% appear once; the ten largest clones hold 9.5% to 14%. Treatment denoted: oral pan-JAK inhibitor, 5-10 mg twice daily. V and J are TRBV9 and TRBJ2-7, with 7 nucleotides matching TRBD1. Sequencing used CD8+ T cells sorted from blood, obtained at week 24, from a patient treated with tofacitinib. This clonotype was sampled from a human donor with alopecia areata. The CDR3 DNA reads TGTGCCAGCAGCGTAGGAGGGGACAGTACCTACGAGCAGTACTTC. Protein: CASSVGGDSTYEQYF.